This T cell receptor (beta chain) was sequenced for a study of T cell repertoires in ileal Crohn's disease. Overall study: M6 samples are neoterminal ileum biopsies from postoperative colonoscopy. General study results and limits: Endoscopic recurrence occurred in every patient whose clonality exceeded 26.8%. Endoscopy was done a median approximately 6.7 months after surgery. Mucosal expansions were suggested to be mainly CD8 T cells.

The time point denotes: neoterminal ileum biopsy at postoperative endoscopy, about 6 months after surgery. Notes on this clone: The antigen is unknown.

The repertoire was sequenced with immunoSEQ multiplex PCR; TCRdb's copy has only in-frame clones and lacks some. Among some 20,000 clones listed, roughly 72% were seen once. The germline V gene has CDR1 MNHEY and CDR2 SVGAGI. The CDR3 length is 13 residues. Trimming removed 7 bases at V and 12 bases at J, with 16 bases between. The genes are TRBV6-5 and TRBJ1-6; D gene unclear. The clonotype originates from an adult with Crohn's disease. The specimen was ileal tissue. CDR3 amino acids: CASTSGRFRPLHF. DNA of the CDR3: TGTGCCAGCACCTCAGGAAGGTTTCGACCCCTCCACTTT.